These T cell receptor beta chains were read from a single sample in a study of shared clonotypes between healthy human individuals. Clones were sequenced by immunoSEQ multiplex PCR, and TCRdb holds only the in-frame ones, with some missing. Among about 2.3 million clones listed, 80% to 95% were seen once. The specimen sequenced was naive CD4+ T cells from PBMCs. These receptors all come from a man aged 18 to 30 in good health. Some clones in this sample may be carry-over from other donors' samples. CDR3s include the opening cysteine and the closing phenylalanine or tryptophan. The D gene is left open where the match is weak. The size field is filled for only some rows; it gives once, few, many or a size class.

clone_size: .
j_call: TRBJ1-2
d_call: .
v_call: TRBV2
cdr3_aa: CASRGRAYYGYTF
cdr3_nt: TGTGCCAGCAGGGGACGGGCTTACTATGGCTACACCTTC

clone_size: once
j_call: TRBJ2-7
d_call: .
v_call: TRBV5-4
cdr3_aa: CASSSELGPLEQYF
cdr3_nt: TGTGCCAGCAGCTCCGAATTGGGCCCCCTCGAGCAGTACTTC

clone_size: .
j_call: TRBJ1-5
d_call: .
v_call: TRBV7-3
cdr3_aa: CASSLGRGSNQPQHF
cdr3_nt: TGTGCCAGCAGCTTAGGTAGGGGGAGCAATCAGCCCCAGCATTTT

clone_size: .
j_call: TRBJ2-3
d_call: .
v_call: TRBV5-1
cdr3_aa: CASSWRQTTDTQYF
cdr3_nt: TGCGCCAGCAGCTGGAGACAGACCACAGATACGCAGTATTTT

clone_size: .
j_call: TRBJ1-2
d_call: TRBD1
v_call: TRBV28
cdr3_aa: CASSLRGLLNYGYTF
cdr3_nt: TGTGCCAGCAGTCTTAGGGGGCTTCTTAACTATGGCTACACCTTC

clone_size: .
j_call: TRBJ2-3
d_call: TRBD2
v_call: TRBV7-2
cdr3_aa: CASSSSGVGTDTQYF
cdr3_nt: TGTGCCAGCAGCTCTAGCGGGGTTGGTACAGATACGCAGTATTTT

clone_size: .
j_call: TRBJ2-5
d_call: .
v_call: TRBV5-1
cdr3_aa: CASSLKGVRNEETQYF
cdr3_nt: TGCGCCAGCAGCTTGAAAGGGGTACGGAACGAAGAGACCCAGTACTTC

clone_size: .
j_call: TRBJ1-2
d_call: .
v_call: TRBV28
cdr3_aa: CASSFRGALVSYGYTF
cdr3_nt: TGTGCCAGCAGTTTTAGGGGTGCTCTTGTAAGCTATGGCTACACCTTC

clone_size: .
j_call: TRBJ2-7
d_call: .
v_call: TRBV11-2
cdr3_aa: CASSLGRGGISSYEQYF
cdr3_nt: TGTGCCAGCAGCTTAGGTAGGGGGGGTATCTCCTCCTACGAGCAGTACTTC

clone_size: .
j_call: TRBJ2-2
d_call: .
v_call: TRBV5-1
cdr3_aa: CASSTGTWAGELFF
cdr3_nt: TGCGCCAGCAGCACAGGGACCTGGGCCGGGGAGCTGTTTTTT

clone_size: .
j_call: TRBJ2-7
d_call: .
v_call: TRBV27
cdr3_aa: CASSAYYEQYF
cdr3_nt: TGTGCCAGCAGTGCCTATTACGAGCAGTACTTC

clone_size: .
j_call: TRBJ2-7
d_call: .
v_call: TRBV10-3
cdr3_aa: CAISDWRGGTYEQYF
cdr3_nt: TGTGCCATCAGTGATTGGAGGGGAGGCACCTACGAGCAGTACTTC

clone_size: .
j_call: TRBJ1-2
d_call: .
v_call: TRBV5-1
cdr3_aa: CASTVIPYRTGPMDYTF
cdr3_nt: TGCGCCAGCACTGTAATACCGTATAGGACGGGTCCCATGGACTACACCTTC

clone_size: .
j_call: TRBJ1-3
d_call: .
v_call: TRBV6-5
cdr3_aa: CASLDWKGNTIYF
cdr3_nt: TGTGCCAGCCTAGACTGGAAGGGAAACACCATATATTTT

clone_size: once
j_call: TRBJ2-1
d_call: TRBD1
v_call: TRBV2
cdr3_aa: CASRRQGISYNEQFF
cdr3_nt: TGTGCCAGCAGGAGACAGGGTATCTCCTACAATGAGCAGTTCTTC

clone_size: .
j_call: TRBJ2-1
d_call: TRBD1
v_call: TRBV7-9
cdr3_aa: CASSPGGDSYNEQFF
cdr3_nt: TGTGCCAGCAGCCCAGGGGGTGACTCCTACAATGAGCAGTTCTTC

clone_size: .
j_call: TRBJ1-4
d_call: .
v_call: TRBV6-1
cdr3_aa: CASRTGVASEKLFF
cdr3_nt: TGTGCCAGCAGAACCGGGGTTGCGAGTGAAAAACTGTTTTTT

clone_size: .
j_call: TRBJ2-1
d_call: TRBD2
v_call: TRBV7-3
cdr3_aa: CASSTPGTSGPYSYNEQFF
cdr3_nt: TGTGCCAGCAGCACCCCCGGGACTAGCGGTCCCTACTCCTACAATGAGCAGTTCTTC

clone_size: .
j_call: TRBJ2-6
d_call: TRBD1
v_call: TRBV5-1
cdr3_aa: CASSTTGSGANVLTF
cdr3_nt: TGCGCCAGCAGTACGACAGGGTCCGGGGCCAACGTCCTGACTTTC

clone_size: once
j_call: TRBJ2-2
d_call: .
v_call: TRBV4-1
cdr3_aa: CASSQNNRAGELFF
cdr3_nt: TGCGCCAGCAGCCAAAACAACCGGGCCGGGGAGCTGTTTTTT

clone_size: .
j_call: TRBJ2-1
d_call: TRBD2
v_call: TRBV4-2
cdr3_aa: CASSQDYELAGGPGEQFF
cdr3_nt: TGTGCCAGCAGCCAAGATTATGAACTAGCGGGAGGGCCAGGGGAGCAGTTCTTC

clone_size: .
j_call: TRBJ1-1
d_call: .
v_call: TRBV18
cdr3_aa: CASSPFGGPLSTEAFF
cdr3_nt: TGTGCCAGCTCACCCTTCGGAGGTCCGCTGAGCACTGAAGCTTTCTTT

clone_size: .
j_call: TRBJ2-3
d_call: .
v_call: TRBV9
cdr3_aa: CASSDPEWAGADTQYF
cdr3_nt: TGTGCCAGCAGCGACCCCGAATGGGCTGGAGCAGATACGCAGTATTTT

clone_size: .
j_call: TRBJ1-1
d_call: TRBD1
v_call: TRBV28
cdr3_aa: CASGHGTGYSEAFF
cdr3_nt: TGTGCCAGCGGCCACGGGACAGGCTATAGTGAAGCTTTCTTT

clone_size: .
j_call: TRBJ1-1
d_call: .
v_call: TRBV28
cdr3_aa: CASSNSMNTEAFF
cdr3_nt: TGTGCCAGCAGCAATTCTATGAACACTGAAGCTTTCTTT

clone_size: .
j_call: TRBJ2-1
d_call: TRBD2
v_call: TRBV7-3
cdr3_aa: CASSLKGGSSYNEQFF
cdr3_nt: TGTGCCAGCAGCTTAAAGGGCGGGAGCTCCTACAATGAGCAGTTCTTC

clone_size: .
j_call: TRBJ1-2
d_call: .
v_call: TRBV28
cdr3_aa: CASRRPRSTVTNYGYTF
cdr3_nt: TGTGCCAGCAGGCGCCCGCGGTCAACAGTCACTAACTATGGCTACACCTTC

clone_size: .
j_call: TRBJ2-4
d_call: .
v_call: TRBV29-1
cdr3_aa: CSVRGGQGKNIQYF
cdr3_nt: TGCAGCGTTCGGGGGGGACAGGGAAAAAACATTCAGTACTTC

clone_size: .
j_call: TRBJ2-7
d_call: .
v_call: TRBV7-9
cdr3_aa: CASSSSRGYEQYF
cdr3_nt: TGTGCCAGCAGCTCCTCTAGGGGATACGAGCAGTACTTC

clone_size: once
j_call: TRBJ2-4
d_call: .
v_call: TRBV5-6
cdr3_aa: CASSSPYETQYF
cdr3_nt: TGTGCCAGCAGCTCCCCGTATGAGACACAATACTTC

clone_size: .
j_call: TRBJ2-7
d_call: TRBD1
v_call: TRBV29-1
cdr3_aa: CSVGQGDGEQYF
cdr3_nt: TGCAGCGTTGGACAGGGGGATGGCGAGCAGTACTTC

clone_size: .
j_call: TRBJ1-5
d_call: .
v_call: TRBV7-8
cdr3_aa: CASSLVLGANQPQHF
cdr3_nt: TGTGCCAGCAGCTTAGTGTTGGGCGCCAATCAGCCCCAGCATTTT

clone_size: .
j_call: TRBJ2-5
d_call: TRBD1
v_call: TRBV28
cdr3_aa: CASSLGDRKETQYF
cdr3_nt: TGTGCCAGCAGTTTAGGGGACAGAAAAGAGACCCAGTACTTC

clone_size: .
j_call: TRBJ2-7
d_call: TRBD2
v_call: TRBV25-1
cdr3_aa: CASSEYLDGRASDEQYF
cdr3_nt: TGTGCCAGCAGTGAATATTTAGACGGGAGGGCCTCCGACGAGCAGTACTTC

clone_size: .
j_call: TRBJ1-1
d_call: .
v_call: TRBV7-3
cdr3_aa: CASSKGVGTEAFF
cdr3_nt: TGTGCCAGCAGCAAGGGGGTGGGGACTGAAGCTTTCTTT

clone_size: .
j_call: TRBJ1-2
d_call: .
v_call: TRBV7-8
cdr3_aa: CASSLGGRVYGYTF
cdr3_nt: TGTGCCAGCAGCTTAGGGGGCCGGGTCTATGGCTACACCTTC

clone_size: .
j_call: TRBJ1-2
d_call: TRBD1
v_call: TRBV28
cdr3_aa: CASRETGDGSYTF
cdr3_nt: TGTGCCAGCAGGGAGACAGGGGACGGGAGCTACACCTTC

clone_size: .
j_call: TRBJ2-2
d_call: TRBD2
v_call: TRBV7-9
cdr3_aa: CASSFPTGKRGNTGELFF
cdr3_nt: TGTGCCAGCAGCTTCCCCACGGGAAAGCGGGGGAACACCGGGGAGCTGTTTTTT

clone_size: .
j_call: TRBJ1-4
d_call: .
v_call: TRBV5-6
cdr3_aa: CASSVRSPEKLFF
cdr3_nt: TGTGCCAGCAGCGTCCGGAGCCCAGAAAAACTGTTTTTT

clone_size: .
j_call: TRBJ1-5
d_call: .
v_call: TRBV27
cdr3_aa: CASSLRVGNQPQHF
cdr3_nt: TGTGCCAGCAGTTTACGGGTGGGGAATCAGCCCCAGCATTTT

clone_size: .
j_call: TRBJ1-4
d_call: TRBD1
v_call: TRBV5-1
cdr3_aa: CASSQTYRGNEKLFF
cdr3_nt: TGCGCCAGCAGCCAAACCTACAGGGGAAATGAAAAACTGTTTTTT

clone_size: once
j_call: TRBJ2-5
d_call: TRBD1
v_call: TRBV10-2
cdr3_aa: CASSESTPGGLGTQYF
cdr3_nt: TGCGCCAGCAGTGAGTCGACTCCAGGGGGCCTGGGGACCCAGTACTTC

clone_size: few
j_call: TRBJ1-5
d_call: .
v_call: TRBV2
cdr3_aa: CASSESLSNQPQHF
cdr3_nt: TGTGCCAGCAGTGAAAGTCTAAGCAATCAGCCCCAGCATTTT

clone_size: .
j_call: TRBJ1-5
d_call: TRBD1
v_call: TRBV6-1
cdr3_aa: CASRGQGPYQPQHF
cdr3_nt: TGTGCCAGCAGGGGACAGGGCCCCTATCAGCCCCAGCATTTT

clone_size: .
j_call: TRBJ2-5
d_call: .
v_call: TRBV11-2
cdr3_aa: CASSLYRNQETQYF
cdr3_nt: TGTGCCAGCAGCTTATATCGCAACCAAGAGACCCAGTACTTC

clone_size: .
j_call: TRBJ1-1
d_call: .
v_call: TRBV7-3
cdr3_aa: CASSLGSGRGTEAFF
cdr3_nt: TGTGCCAGCAGCTTAGGGTCGGGCAGGGGCACTGAAGCTTTCTTT

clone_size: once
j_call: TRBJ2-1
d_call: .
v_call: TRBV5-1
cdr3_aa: CASSLVRVSYNEQFF
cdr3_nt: TGCGCCAGCAGCTTGGTTAGGGTTTCCTACAATGAGCAGTTCTTC

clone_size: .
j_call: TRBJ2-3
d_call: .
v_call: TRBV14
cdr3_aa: CASSQRRGRTDTQYF
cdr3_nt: TGTGCCAGCAGCCAACGCAGGGGCCGCACAGATACGCAGTATTTT

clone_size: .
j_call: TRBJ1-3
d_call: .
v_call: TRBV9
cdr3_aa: CASARGVSGNTIYF
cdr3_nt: TGTGCCAGCGCTAGGGGGGTCTCTGGAAACACCATATATTTT

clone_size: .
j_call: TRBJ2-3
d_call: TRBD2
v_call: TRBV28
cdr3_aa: CATELGSGTDTQYF
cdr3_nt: TGTGCCACCGAACTGGGTAGCGGGACAGATACGCAGTATTTT

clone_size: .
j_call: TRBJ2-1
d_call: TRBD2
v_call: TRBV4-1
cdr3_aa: CASSRGGTSGIGSYNEQFF
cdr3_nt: TGCGCCAGCAGCCGGGGGGGGACTAGCGGGATTGGCTCCTACAATGAGCAGTTCTTC

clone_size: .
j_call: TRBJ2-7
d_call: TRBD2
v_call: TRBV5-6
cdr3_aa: CASSFEGGPISYEQYF
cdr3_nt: TGTGCCAGCAGCTTTGAGGGAGGGCCCATCTCCTACGAGCAGTACTTC

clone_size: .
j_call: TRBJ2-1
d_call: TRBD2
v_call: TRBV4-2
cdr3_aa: CASSQDWREGGEQFF
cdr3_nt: TGTGCCAGCAGCCAAGATTGGCGGGAGGGAGGGGAGCAGTTCTTC

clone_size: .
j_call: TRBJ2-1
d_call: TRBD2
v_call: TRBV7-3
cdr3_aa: CASSPGLVGYSEQFF
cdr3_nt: TGTGCCAGCAGCCCCGGACTAGTAGGCTACTCTGAGCAGTTCTTC

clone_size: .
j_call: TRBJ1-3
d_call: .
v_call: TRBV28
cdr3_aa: CASSVTSASSGNTIYF
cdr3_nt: TGTGCCAGCAGTGTTACGTCGGCAAGCTCTGGAAACACCATATATTTT

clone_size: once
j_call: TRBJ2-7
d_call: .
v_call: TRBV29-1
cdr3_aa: CSVEERYGRVEQYF
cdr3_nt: TGCAGCGTTGAAGAGCGGTACGGGCGGGTCGAGCAGTACTTC

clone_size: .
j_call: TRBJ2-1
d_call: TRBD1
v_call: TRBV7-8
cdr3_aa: CASSHTGGFYNEQFF
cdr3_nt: TGTGCCAGCAGTCACACAGGGGGCTTCTACAATGAGCAGTTCTTC

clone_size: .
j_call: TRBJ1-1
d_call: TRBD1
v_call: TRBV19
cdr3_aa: CASSGRDRVPFF
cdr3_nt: TGTGCCAGTAGCGGACGGGACAGGGTACCTTTCTTT